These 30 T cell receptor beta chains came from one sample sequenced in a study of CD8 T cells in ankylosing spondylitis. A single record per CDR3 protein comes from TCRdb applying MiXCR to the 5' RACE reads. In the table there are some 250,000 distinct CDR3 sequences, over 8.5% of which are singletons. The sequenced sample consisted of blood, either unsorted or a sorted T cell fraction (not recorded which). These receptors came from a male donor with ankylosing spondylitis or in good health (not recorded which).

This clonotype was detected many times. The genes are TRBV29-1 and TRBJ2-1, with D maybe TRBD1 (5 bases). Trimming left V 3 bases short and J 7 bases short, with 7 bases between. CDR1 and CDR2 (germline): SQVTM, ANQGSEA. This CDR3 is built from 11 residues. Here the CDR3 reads CSVDQGNEQFF. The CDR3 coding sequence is TGCAGCGTTGACCAGGGAAATGAGCAGTTCTTC.

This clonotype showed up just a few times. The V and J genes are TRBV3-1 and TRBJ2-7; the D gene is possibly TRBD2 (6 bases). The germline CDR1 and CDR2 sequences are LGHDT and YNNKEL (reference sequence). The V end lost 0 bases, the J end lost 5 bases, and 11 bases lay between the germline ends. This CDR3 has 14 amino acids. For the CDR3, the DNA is TGTGCCAGCAGCCAAGATGGGGGGTGGGACGAGCAGTACTTC. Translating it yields CASSQDGGWDEQYF.

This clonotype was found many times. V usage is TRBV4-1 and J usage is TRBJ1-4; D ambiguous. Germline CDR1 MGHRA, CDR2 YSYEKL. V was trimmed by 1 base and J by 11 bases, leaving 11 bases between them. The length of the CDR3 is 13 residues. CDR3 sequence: CASSQGRLEKLFF. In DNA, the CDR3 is TGCGCCAGCAGCCAAGGGCGACTAGAGAAACTGTTTTTT.

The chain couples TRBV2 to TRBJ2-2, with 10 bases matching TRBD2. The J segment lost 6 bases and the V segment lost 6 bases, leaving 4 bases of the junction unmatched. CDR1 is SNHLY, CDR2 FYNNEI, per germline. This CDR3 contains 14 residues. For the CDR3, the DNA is TGTGCCAGCAGGGAGACTAGCGGGCCCGGGGAGCTGTTTTTT. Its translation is CASRETSGPGELFF.

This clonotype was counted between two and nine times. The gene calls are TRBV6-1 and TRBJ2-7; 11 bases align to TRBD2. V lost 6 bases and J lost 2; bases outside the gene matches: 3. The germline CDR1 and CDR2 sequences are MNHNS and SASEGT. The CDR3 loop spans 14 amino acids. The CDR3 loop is CASRLLAGAYEQYF. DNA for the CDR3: TGTGCCAGCAGACTACTAGCGGGAGCCTACGAGCAGTACTTC.

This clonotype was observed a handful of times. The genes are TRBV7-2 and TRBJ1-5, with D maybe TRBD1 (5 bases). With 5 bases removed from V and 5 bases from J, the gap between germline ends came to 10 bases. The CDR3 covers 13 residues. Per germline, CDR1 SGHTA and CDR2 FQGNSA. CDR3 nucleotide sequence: TGTGCCAGCAGCGTAAGGGGAGATCAGCCCCAGCATTTT. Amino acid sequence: CASSVRGDQPQHF.

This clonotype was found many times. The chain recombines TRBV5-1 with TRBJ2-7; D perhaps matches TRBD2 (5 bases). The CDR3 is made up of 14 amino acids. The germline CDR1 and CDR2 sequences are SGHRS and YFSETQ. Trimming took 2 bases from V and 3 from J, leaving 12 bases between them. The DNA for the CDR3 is TGCGCCAGCAGCTTCGGACTGTTTATCTACGAGCAGTACTTC. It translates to CASSFGLFIYEQYF.

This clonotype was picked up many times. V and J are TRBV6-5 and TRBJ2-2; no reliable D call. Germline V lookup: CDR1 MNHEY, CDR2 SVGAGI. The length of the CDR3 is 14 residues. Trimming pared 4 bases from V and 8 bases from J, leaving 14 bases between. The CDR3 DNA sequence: TGTGCCAGCAGTTCCTTTGACGGTGGTGGGGAGCTGTTTTTT. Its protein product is CASSSFDGGGELFF.

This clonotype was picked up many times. CDR3 amino acids: CASSLSGVSHTQYF. The CDR3 DNA follows: TGCGCCAGCAGCTTGTCCGGGGTATCTCATACGCAGTATTTT. The chain employs TRBV5-1 and TRBJ2-3; possible D gene TRBD2, 5 bases. Deletions cut 1 base from V and 7 bases from J, with 13 bases between. Germline lookup yields CDR1 SGHRS and CDR2 YFSETQ. CDR3 size: 14 residues.

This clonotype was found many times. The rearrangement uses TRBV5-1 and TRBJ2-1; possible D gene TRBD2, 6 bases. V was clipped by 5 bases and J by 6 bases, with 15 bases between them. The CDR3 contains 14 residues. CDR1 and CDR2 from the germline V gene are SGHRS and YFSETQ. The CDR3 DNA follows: TGCGCCAGCAGTCTCTTCGGGAGTGGCAATGAGCAGTTCTTC. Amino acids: CASSLFGSGNEQFF.

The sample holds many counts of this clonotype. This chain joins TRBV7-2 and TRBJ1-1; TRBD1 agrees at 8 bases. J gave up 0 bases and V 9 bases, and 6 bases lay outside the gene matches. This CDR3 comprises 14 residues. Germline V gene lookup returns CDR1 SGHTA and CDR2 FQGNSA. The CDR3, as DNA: TGTGCCAGGGTTCGGACAGGGTTGAACACTGAAGCTTTCTTT. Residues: CARVRTGLNTEAFF.

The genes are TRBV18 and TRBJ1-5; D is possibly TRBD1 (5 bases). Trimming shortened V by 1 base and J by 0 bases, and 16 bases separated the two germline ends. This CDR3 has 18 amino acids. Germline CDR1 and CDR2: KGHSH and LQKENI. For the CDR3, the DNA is TGTGCCAGCTCACCACGTGTTGTGGTCGGGGGTAGCAATCAGCCCCAGCATTTT. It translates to CASSPRVVVGGSNQPQHF.

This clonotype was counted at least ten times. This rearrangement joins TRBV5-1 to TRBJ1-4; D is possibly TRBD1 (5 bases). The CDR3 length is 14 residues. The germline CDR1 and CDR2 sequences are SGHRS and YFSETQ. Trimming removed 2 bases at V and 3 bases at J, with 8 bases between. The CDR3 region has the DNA TGCGCCAGCAGCTTTGGCAGGGCTAATGAAAAACTGTTTTTT. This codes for CASSFGRANEKLFF.

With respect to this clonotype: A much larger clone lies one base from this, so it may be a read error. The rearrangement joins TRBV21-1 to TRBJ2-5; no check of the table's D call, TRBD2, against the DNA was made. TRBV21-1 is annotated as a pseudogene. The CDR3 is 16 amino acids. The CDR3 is CASSKKRASGKETQCF. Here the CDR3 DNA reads TGTGCCAGCAGCAAAAAGAGGGCTAGCGGGAAAGAGACCCAGTGCTTC.

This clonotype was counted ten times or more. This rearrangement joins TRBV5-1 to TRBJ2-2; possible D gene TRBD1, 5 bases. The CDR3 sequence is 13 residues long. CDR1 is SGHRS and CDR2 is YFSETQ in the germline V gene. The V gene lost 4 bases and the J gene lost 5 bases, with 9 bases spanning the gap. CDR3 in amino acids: CASSASGTGELFF. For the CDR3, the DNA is TGCGCCAGCAGCGCGTCAGGGACCGGGGAGCTGTTTTTT. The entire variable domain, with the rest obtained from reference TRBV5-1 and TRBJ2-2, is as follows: KAGVTQTPRYLIKTRGQQVTLSCSPISGHRSVSWYQQTPGQGLQFLFEYFSETQRNKGNFPGRFSGRQFSNSRSEMNVSTLELGDSALYLCASSASGTGELFFGEGSRLTVL.

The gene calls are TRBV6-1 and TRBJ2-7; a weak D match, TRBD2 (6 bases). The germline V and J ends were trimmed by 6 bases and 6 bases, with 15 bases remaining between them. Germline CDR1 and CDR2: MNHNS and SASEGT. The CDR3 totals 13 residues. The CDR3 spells CASRPGELVEQYF. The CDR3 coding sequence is TGTGCCAGCAGGCCGGGGGAACTAGTCGAGCAGTACTTC.

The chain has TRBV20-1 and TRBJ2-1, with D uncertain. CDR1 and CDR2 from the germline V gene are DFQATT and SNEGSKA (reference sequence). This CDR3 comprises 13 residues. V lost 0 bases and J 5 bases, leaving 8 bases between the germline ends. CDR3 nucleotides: TGCAGTGCTAGAGATAGTAACCACAATGAGCAGTTCTTC. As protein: CSARDSNHNEQFF.

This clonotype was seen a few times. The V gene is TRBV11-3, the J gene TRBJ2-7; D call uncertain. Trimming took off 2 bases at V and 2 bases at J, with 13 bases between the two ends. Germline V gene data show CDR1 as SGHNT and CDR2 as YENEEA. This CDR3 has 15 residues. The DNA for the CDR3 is TGTGCCAGCAGCTTAAACACCCCAGACCCCTACGAGCAGTACTTC. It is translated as CASSLNTPDPYEQYF.

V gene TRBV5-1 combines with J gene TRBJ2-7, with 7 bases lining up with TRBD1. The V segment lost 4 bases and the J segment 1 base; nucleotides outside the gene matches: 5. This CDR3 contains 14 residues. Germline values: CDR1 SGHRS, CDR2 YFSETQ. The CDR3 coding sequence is TGCGCCAGCAGCCAAAGGACAGGATCCTACGAGCAGTACTTC. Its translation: CASSQRTGSYEQYF.

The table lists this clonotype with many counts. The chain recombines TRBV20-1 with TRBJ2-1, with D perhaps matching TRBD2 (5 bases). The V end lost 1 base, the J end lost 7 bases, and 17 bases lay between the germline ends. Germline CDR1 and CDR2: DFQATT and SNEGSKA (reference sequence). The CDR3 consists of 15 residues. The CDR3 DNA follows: TGCAGTGCTAGAGTGGTGGTAGGGTGGAGGAATGAGCAGTTCTTC. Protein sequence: CSARVVVGWRNEQFF.

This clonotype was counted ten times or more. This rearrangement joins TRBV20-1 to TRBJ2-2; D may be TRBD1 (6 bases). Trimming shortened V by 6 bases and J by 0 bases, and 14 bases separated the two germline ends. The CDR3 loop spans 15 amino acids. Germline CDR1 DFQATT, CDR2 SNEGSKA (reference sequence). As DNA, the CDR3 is TGCAGTGCGACGACAGGCGATCCGAACACCGGGGAGCTGTTTTTT. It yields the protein CSATTGDPNTGELFF.

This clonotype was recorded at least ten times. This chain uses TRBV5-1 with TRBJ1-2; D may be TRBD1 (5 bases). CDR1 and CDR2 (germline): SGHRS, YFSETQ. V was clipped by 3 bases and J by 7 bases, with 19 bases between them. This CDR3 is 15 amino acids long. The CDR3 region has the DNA TGCGCCAGCAGCTGGGACTTTCGTAACCCAATTGGCTACACCTTC. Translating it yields CASSWDFRNPIGYTF.

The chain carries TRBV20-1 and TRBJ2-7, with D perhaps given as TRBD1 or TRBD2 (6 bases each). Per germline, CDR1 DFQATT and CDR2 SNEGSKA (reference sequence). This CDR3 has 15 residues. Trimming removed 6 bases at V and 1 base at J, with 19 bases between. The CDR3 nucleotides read TGCAGTGCACCCTTGGGGGGCGCGGGGTCCTACGAGCAGTACTTC. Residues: CSAPLGGAGSYEQYF.

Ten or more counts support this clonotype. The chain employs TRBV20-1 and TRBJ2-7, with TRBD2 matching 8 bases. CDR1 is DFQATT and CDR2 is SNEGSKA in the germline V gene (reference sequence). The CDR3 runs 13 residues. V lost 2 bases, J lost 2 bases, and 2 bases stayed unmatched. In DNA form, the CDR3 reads TGCAGTGCTAGACCGGGACTAGCCTACGAGCAGTACTTC. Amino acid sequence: CSARPGLAYEQYF.

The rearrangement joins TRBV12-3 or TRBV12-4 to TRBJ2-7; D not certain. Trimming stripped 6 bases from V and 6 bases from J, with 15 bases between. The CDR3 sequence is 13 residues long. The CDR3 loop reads CASRVQGLGEQYF. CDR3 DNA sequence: TGTGCCAGCAGGGTCCAAGGTTTGGGCGAGCAGTACTTC.

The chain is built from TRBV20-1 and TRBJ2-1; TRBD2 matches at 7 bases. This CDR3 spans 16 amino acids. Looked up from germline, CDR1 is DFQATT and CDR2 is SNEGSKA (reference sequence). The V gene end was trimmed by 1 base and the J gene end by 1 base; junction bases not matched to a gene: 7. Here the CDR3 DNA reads TGCAGTGCTAGAGCGGACCCCGGGGGGTCCTACAATGAGCAGTTCTTC. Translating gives CSARADPGGSYNEQFF.

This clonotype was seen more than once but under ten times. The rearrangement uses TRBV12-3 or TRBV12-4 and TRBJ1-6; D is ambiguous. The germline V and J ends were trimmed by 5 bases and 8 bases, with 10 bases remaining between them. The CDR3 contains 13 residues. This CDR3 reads CASSPRPDSPLHF. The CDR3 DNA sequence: TGTGCCAGCAGTCCCCGACCAGATTCACCCCTCCACTTT.

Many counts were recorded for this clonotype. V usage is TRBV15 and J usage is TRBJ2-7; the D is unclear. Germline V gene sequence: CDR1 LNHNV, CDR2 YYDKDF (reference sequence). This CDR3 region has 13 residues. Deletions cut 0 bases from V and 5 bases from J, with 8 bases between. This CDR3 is CATSRDYNNEQYF. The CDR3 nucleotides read TGTGCCACCAGCAGAGATTACAACAACGAGCAGTACTTC.

The CDR3 here is CASSEYIAPGEETQYF. Written as DNA, the CDR3 is TGTGCCAGCAGTGAATATATAGCCCCAGGGGAAGAGACCCAGTACTTC. This chain uses TRBV25-1 with TRBJ2-5, with TRBD1 as a possible D gene (6 bases). The CDR3 sequence is 16 residues long. The V end was cut by 0 bases, the J end by 3 bases, with 14 bases between. Germline V gene data show CDR1 as MGHDK and CDR2 as SYGVNS.

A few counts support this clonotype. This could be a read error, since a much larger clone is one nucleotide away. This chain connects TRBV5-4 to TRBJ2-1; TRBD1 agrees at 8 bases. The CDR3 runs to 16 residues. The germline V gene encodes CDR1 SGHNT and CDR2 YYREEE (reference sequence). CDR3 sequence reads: CVSRGTGGVTYNEQFF. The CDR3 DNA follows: TGTGTCAGCAGAGGAACAGGGGGAGTCACCTACAATGAGCAGTTCTTC.